These 26 T cell receptor beta chains were sequenced from one sample in a study of T cell responses to AZD1222 COVID-19 vaccine. TCRdb's copy holds only in-frame clones and misses some; the assay was immunoSEQ multiplex PCR. This sample has roughly 110,000 clones, with about 89% found just once. The input for sequencing was peripheral blood, taken on day 0 of AZD1222 vaccination. The receptor set was obtained from an adult in good health.

The rearrangement links TRBV7-9 to TRBJ1-4, with D unclear. This CDR3 contains 15 residues. The V end was cut by 1 base, the J end by 0 bases, with 6 bases between. Germline V gene lookup returns CDR1 SEHNR and CDR2 FQNEAQ (reference sequence). The CDR3: CASSLGAATNEKLFF. The CDR3 coding sequence is TGTGCCAGCAGCTTAGGGGCAGCAACTAATGAAAAACTGTTTTTT.

The chain has TRBV28 and TRBJ2-7; possibly TRBD2 for D (5 bases). In germline, CDR1 is MDHEN, CDR2 SYDVKM. V was shortened by 7 bases and J by 5 bases, with 12 bases between the two germline ends. This CDR3 has 12 amino acids. The CDR3 sequence: CASTPAGDEQYF. The CDR3 DNA reads as TGTGCCAGCACCCCCGCCGGGGACGAGCAGTACTTC.

The V call is TRBV7-2, the J call TRBJ2-1; 8 positions match TRBD2. This CDR3 is 15 amino acids long. Germline V gene sequence: CDR1 SGHTA, CDR2 FQGNSA. V lost 5 bases and J lost 2; bases outside the gene matches: 5. CDR3 nucleotide sequence: TGTGCCAGCAGCCTCCAAGCGGGGGCCTACAATGAGCAGTTCTTC. This gives the protein CASSLQAGAYNEQFF.

This clone was seen just once. This rearrangement joins TRBV10-3 to TRBJ2-7, with TRBD1 matching over 11 bases. Unmatched junction bases numbered 5, after V lost 6 bases and J lost 4 bases. This CDR3 region has 14 residues. Per germline, CDR1 ENHRY and CDR2 SYGVKD. CDR3 DNA: TGTGCCATCAGGGGACAGGGGGGAACTTACGAGCAGTACTTC. It codes for CAIRGQGGTYEQYF.

The table lists this clone with a few counts. This rearrangement joins TRBV10-1 to TRBJ1-5; D is undetermined. V shed 2 bases and J shed 0 bases, with 14 bases lying between them. The CDR3 extends over 17 amino acids. CDR1 is WNHNN, CDR2 SYGVQD, per germline (reference sequence). The CDR3 loop reads CASSEMLQINSNQPQHF. In DNA, the CDR3 is TGCGCCAGCAGTGAGATGTTACAGATAAATAGCAATCAGCCCCAGCATTTT.

The CDR3 loop is CASSATAGAYGYTF. The CDR3 DNA sequence: TGTGCCAGCAGCGCCACGGCAGGGGCCTATGGCTACACCTTC. V and J are TRBV7-9 and TRBJ1-2; the D gene is possibly TRBD1 (6 bases). Germline assignment: CDR1 SEHNR and CDR2 FQNEAQ (reference sequence). Trimming stripped 5 bases from V and 4 bases from J, with 14 bases between. The CDR3 is 14 residues long.

Only one count was recorded for this clone. The chain links TRBV28 to TRBJ2-7; no clear D. This CDR3 contains 19 residues. V lost 4 bases, J lost 6 bases, and 31 bases lay in between. In germline, CDR1 is MDHEN, CDR2 SYDVKM. This chain's CDR3 is CASSYTTTDGGRRAREQYF. The CDR3, as DNA: TGTGCCAGCAGTTATACTACCACGGACGGCGGAAGGAGAGCCCGCGAGCAGTACTTC.

This clone is a singleton in its sample. This sequence joins TRBV4-3 and TRBJ1-5; D might be TRBD1 (6 bases). The CDR3 has 15 residues. CDR1 is LGHNA and CDR2 is YSLEER in the germline V gene. Trimming took 0 bases from V and 6 from J, leaving 12 bases between them. CDR3 sequence (DNA): TGCGCCAGCAGCCAAGATAGTGGGGGGCGTCAGCCCCAGCATTTT. This encodes CASSQDSGGRQPQHF.

The chain joins TRBV28 to TRBJ2-1; 8 bases match TRBD2. Looked up from germline, CDR1 is MDHEN and CDR2 is SYDVKM. The CDR3 covers 16 residues. V lost 6 bases and J lost 2; bases outside the gene matches: 9. DNA for the CDR3: TGTGCCAGCAGCACTCCCACTAGCGGAACCTACAATGAGCAGTTCTTC. Protein product: CASSTPTSGTYNEQFF.

The CDR3, as DNA: TGTGCCAGCAGCCAAGAGGCCGGATCGGGAGAAAAACTGTTTTTT. Protein product: CASSQEAGSGEKLFF. This chain links TRBV2 with TRBJ1-4; D call uncertain. V lost 6 bases and J lost 8, with 19 bases in between. The germline V gene encodes CDR1 SNHLY and CDR2 FYNNEI. The CDR3 is made up of 15 amino acids.

The chain joins TRBV27 to TRBJ1-2; D gene ambiguous. Trimming took off 6 bases at V and 0 bases at J, with 14 bases between the two ends. Germline V CDR1 and CDR2: MNHEY, SMNVEV (reference sequence). The CDR3 contains 15 residues. This CDR3 is CASRNPSSSNYGYTF. DNA for the CDR3: TGTGCCAGCAGGAACCCAAGCTCCTCTAACTATGGCTACACCTTC.

The chain couples TRBV7-8 to TRBJ2-3; the D gene is possibly TRBD1 (6 bases). Per the germline V gene, CDR1 is SGHVS and CDR2 is FQNEAQ. This CDR3 has 14 residues. With 5 bases removed from V and 2 bases from J, the gap between germline ends came to 11 bases. CDR3 loop: CASSLGQNTDTQYF. CDR3 DNA sequence: TGTGCCAGCAGCCTAGGACAGAACACAGATACGCAGTATTTT.

The CDR3: CASSTGQGTDTQYF. The CDR3 DNA sequence: TGTGCCAGCTCCACCGGGCAGGGCACAGATACGCAGTATTTT. This rearrangement joins TRBV18 to TRBJ2-3; D is unclear. The V end lost 6 bases, the J end lost 1 base, and 11 bases lay between the germline ends. Looked up from germline, CDR1 is KGHSH and CDR2 is LQKENI. The CDR3 runs 14 residues.

The V and J genes are TRBV28 and TRBJ1-5, with 7 bases matching TRBD1. This CDR3 comprises 14 residues. The germline V gene has CDR1 MDHEN and CDR2 SYDVKM. The trim removed 5 bases at V and 5 bases at J, leaving 6 bases unmatched. CDR3 protein: CASSTRQGYQPQHF. In nucleotides, the CDR3 is TGTGCCAGCAGTACCAGACAGGGTTATCAGCCCCAGCATTTT.

The J gene is TRBJ1-1, the V gene TRBV6-5, with unresolved D. The CDR3 totals 14 residues. Trimming removed 2 bases at V and 4 bases at J, with 11 bases between. CDR1 MNHEY and CDR2 SVGAGI come from the germline V gene. This chain's CDR3 is CASSYAPAGTEAFF. The CDR3 DNA follows: TGTGCCAGCAGTTACGCCCCCGCGGGCACTGAAGCTTTCTTT.

The sample holds one count of this clone. J is TRBJ2-7 and V is TRBV14; no clear D gene. The CDR3 loop spans 13 amino acids. V lost 1 base and J lost 6, with 10 bases in between. Germline V CDR1 and CDR2: SGHDN, FVKESK. CDR3 sequence (DNA): TGTGCCAGCAGCCAAGTTATAAACGCCGAGCAGTACTTC. It is translated as CASSQVINAEQYF.

The gene calls are TRBV7-2 and TRBJ1-2; 10 nucleotides agree with TRBD1. CDR3 size: 16 residues. V shed 5 bases and J 5 bases; nucleotides not matched to a gene: 11. CDR1 is SGHTA, CDR2 FQGNSA, per germline. The CDR3 coding sequence is TGTGCCAGCAGCGTCCTTGGACAGGGGGATCGGTATGGCTACACCTTC. Encoded protein: CASSVLGQGDRYGYTF.

The V and J genes are TRBV28 and TRBJ2-5; TRBD1 or TRBD2 may be the D gene (5 bases each). The germline V and J ends were trimmed by 3 bases and 7 bases, with 21 bases remaining between them. Germline loops: CDR1 MDHEN, CDR2 SYDVKM. The CDR3 has 16 amino acids. CDR3 DNA sequence: TGTGCCAGCAGTTTCACTAGACTAACCTCTGGGGGGACCCAGTACTTC. Translation: CASSFTRLTSGGTQYF.

J is TRBJ1-2 and V is TRBV28; 7 bases map to TRBD1. The CDR3 runs to 12 residues. J gave up 7 bases and V 10 bases, and 9 bases lay outside the gene matches. The germline gives CDR1 MDHEN, CDR2 SYDVKM. The CDR3 coding sequence is TGTGCCACCTCGACAGGGTCGCGTGGCTACACCTTC. It yields the protein CATSTGSRGYTF.

The genes are TRBV7-2 and TRBJ2-7; D unresolved. The CDR3 sequence is 12 residues long. V dropped 2 bases and J dropped 6 bases, with 8 bases sitting between them. Germline loops: CDR1 SGHTA, CDR2 FQGNSA. The CDR3 reads CASSLNLGEQYF. CDR3 bases: TGTGCCAGCAGCTTAAATTTAGGCGAGCAGTACTTC.

V is TRBV28 and J is TRBJ2-5; D is possibly TRBD1 or TRBD2 (5 bases each). This CDR3 spans 16 amino acids. Per germline, CDR1 MDHEN and CDR2 SYDVKM. Trimming removed 5 bases at V and 1 base at J, with 17 bases between. The CDR3 nucleotides read TGTGCCAGCAGTCACCGAGGGGCCCCGGCCCAAGAGACCCAGTACTTC. Translated: CASSHRGAPAQETQYF.

This clone was picked up one time. The chain couples TRBV7-9 to TRBJ2-2; 10 bases line up with TRBD2. This CDR3 has 18 residues. J was trimmed by 3 bases and V by 1 base; bases with no gene match: 8. Germline lookup yields CDR1 SEHNR and CDR2 FQNEAQ (reference sequence). This CDR3 reads CASSLVWLAGVYTGELFF. The CDR3 region has the DNA TGTGCCAGCAGCTTAGTTTGGCTAGCGGGAGTCTACACCGGGGAGCTGTTTTTT.

The rearrangement links TRBV9 to TRBJ1-1, with D possibly matching TRBD1 (5 bases). Germline V gene data show CDR1 as SGDLS and CDR2 as YYNGEE. V lost 4 bases and J 1 base, leaving 14 bases between the germline ends. The CDR3 covers 15 residues. The CDR3 sequence is CASSSQAVGNTEAFF. The CDR3 bases are TGTGCCAGCAGCTCACAGGCGGTCGGGAACACTGAAGCTTTCTTT.

The chain joins TRBV28 to TRBJ2-7, with 7 bases fitting TRBD1. The V segment lost 3 bases and the J segment 5 bases; nucleotides outside the gene matches: 13. CDR1 and CDR2 from the germline V gene are MDHEN and SYDVKM. This CDR3 has 16 amino acids. As DNA, the CDR3 is TGTGCCAGCAGTTTCATCACACAGGGGCTCGGGGACGAGCAGTACTTC. This encodes CASSFITQGLGDEQYF.

This rearrangement joins TRBV5-6 to TRBJ1-4; D is perhaps TRBD1 (5 bases). Trimming pared 1 base from V and 4 bases from J, leaving 11 bases between. Germline lookup yields CDR1 SGHDT and CDR2 YYEEEE. The CDR3 sequence is 15 residues long. The CDR3 nucleotides read TGTGCCAGCAGCTTGCGTTCAGGGCTTAATGAAAAACTGTTTTTT. Protein product: CASSLRSGLNEKLFF. Together with reference TRBV5-6 and TRBJ1-4, the CDR3 gives the full variable domain: DAGVTQSPTHLIKTRGQQVTLRCSPKSGHDTVSWYQQALGQGPQFIFQYYEEEERQRGNFPDRFSGHQFPNYSSELNVNALLLGDSALYLCASSLRSGLNEKLFFGSGTQLSVL.

The chain recombines TRBV5-1 with TRBJ2-7; 11 bases map to TRBD2. Losses at the gene ends were 2 bases for V and 1 base for J; bases not matched to a gene: 8. The CDR3 runs to 17 residues. CDR1 and CDR2 from the germline V gene are SGHRS and YFSETQ. The CDR3 is CASSFETSGISSYEQYF. CDR3 sequence (DNA): TGCGCCAGCAGCTTTGAGACTAGCGGGATATCTTCCTACGAGCAGTACTTC.